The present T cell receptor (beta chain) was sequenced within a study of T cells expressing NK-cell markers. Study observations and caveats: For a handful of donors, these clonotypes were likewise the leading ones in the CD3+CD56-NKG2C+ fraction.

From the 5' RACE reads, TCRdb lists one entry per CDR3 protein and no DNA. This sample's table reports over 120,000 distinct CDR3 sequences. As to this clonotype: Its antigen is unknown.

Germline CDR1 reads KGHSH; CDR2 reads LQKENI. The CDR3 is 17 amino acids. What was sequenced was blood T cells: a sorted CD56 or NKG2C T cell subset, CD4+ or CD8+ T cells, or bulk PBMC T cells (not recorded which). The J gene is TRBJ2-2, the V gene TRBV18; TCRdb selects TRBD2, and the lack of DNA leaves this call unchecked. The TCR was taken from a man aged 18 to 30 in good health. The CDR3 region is CASSPRLDRENTGELFF.